The TCR beta chain described here comes from a study of cytomegalovirus exposure and HLA in healthy donors (dated by TCRdb to the late 2010s). Background on the whole study: According to an earlier analysis of around 600 of the donors, roughly 180 million T cells yielded over 100 million unique TCR beta sequences and about 300 Gb of sequence data. About 300 gigabases of sequencing data and tens of millions of unique TCR sequences were included in an early release covering around 600 HLA-typed donors. The genetic ancestry cluster associated with self-reported Caucasian donors included over 65% of the roughly 400 genotyped donors. The study aimed to test whether cataloging public T cell receptors could reveal signatures of past pathogen exposure. The study profiled the T cell repertoires of fewer than 850 subjects by immunosequencing and related them to cytomegalovirus serostatus. A separate validation cohort of about 110 different subjects was used in addition to the roughly 700-subject first cohort. To predict cytomegalovirus infection status, the study combined high-throughput TCR immunosequencing, statistical association of individual TCRs with disease status, and machine learning. To study patterns of TCR occurrence, a later analysis re-analyzed previously published TCR beta repertoires from 666 donors and added high-resolution HLA genotyping. The later analysis used no new phenotypic data to find candidate immune exposures, relying instead on TCR beta sequences and their occurrence across donors. An earlier analysis of some 500 of the donors used high-throughput TCR beta sequencing to judge whether each TCR beta V gene segment behaved as functional or pseudogenic. Donor age, sex, ethnicity and CMV serostatus were compiled together with the repertoire data. A later genetic analysis used genome-wide SNP genotypes for about 65% of the roughly 700 donors, treating that subset as a discovery cohort. All discovery cohort repertoires had been generated on a single sequencing platform. Both class I and class II loci were covered by HLA typing, at four-digit resolution. The number of donors typed differed by locus, with about 629-630 for A, B, C, DRB1 and DQB1, more than 500 for DQA1, approximately 570 for DPA1, and around 450 for DPB1. Four to six DR-DQ haplotypes were handled as single units for association and clustering, since linkage in the cohort was strong. On average, around 230,000 unique TCR beta nucleotide sequences were sequenced per donor among 300 to 500 genotyped donors of the cohort, with around 19% of those sequences being non-productive.

Broader findings and caveats from the paper: A total of some 180 TCR beta chains were listed by the study as associated with cytomegalovirus. Some IMGT-functional V segments, including TRBV6-2 and TRBV6-3, could not be distinguished by the 87-base-pair reads and were therefore excluded. Most CMV-associated TCR beta chains appeared to be HLA-restricted in a later analysis, and the HLA associations seemed to be driven largely by CMV exposure. Broadly in line with IMGT annotations, most TCR beta V segments showed up in productive rearrangements about 87% or about 30% of the time in an earlier analysis of roughly 590 of the donors. The authors suggested that the approach could potentially be extended to other disease states and immunological phenotypes. Because HLA typing was unavailable for some donors at each locus, only the typed subset was used in association tests. In vitro tests confirmed that a few of the cytomegalovirus-associated TCR beta chains recognize cytomegalovirus antigens. A later analysis reported that several top co-occurrence clusters appeared linked to parvovirus B19, influenza, CMV and Epstein-Barr virus. In a later genetic analysis, fewer N-insertions in productive TCRs were reported among donors in an Asian-associated ancestry cluster than the roughly 700-donor mean. Immune exposure information for the cohort was limited to CMV serostatus. In both the original and validation cohorts, the classifier was reported to diagnose cytomegalovirus status with high specificity and sensitivity. Over 15 rarely observed V segments, including chromosome 9 orphons, were excluded from the earlier analysis of a few hundred of the donors because counts were too low. A further reported finding was that TCR beta sequences accurately predicted the HLA-A and HLA-B alleles for most subjects in the first cohort. Only TCR beta chains were sequenced in this cohort, and the absence of alpha or paired-chain data limited detectable features. In a later analysis, some 17,000 TCR beta sequences were associated with specific HLA alleles at a false discovery rate of 0.05. A cluster of highly shared sequence variants was judged likely to represent a technical artifact of the sequencing pipeline. V-gene and J-gene trimming of TCR beta chains was associated with a missense DCLRE1C variant in a later genetic analysis, and the association was replicated in an independent cohort. The presence/absence analyses assumed that sequencing depth was roughly uniform across donors, and that assumption may not be true. Most TCR sequences were seen in very few donors, while some public TCRs were found in many individuals. Compared with equally common non-associated chains, HLA-associated TCR beta chains in a later analysis were more clonally expanded and had lower generation probabilities. In a later analysis, the rate of TCR association differed among HLA loci, with DRB1 alleles having the most associated TCRs and HLA-C alleles having the fewest. When HLA alleles, especially DR and DQ, strongly co-occurred, attributing TCR associations to individual alleles was difficult. Linkage disequilibrium might explain the correlated functional status among segregating V segments, but an unknown experimental factor could not be ruled out.

The receptor library was made with the immunoSEQ multiplex PCR assay. The multiplex PCR relied on a mix of 60 forward primers for TCR Vbeta segments and 13 reverse primers for TCR Jbeta segments. A multiplex PCR assay on genomic DNA amplified the CDR3 region of rearranged TCR beta genes. Amplified TCR beta libraries were sequenced as 87-base-pair reads on the Illumina HiSeq System. The paper's data handling went like this. In a later analysis, roughly 80 million unique TCR beta chains were counted across the approximately 620 repertoires, and approximately 11 million of these chains were shared by at least two donors. To remove PCR and sequencing errors, raw reads were error-corrected and collapsed into unique sequences using a nearest-neighbor algorithm that merged closely related sequences. V, D and J gene segments were assigned by aligning CDR3 sequences to IMGT reference sequences. Each retained sequence needed at least a six-nucleotide match to both a V gene segment and a J gene segment. A rearrangement counted as productive if the CDR3 had no stop codons and remained in frame with V and J, and every other rearrangement counted as non-productive. CDR3 was defined according to IMGT convention as the region running from the second conserved V-encoded cysteine to the conserved J-encoded phenylalanine. Sequences without an unambiguous match to a single V gene segment were excluded from the earlier analysis of 450 to 650 of the donors. In an earlier analysis of 587 of the donors, V segments were called functional above 56.7% productive rearrangements and were called segregating when the between-donor standard deviation exceeded 5%. A statistical classification framework was built to diagnose cytomegalovirus status from the catalog of TCR beta chain sequences. V and J gene assignment, in a later analysis, came from comparing TCR nucleotide sequences with IMGT/GENE-DB human TR gene sequences. A later analysis assigned CDR3 sequences and most-parsimonious VDJ recombination scenarios with the TCRdist pipeline. In a later analysis, each TCR beta chain was defined by its CDR3 amino acid sequence together with its V-gene family, and reads lacking a unique V-gene family were excluded. To address suspected cross-contamination and a sequencing artifact, a later analysis removed several hundred highly shared, low-generation-probability nucleotide sequences. For each public chain, a later analysis derived a clonal expansion index from normalized ranks of inferred template counts within each repertoire. A later analysis computed generation probabilities with a VDJ recombination model fitted to out-of-frame rearrangements, and checked the results against IGoR. A later analysis scored TCR-TCR, TCR-HLA and TCR-CMV co-occurrence with hypergeometric tests, applying a repertoire-size bias correction to TCR pairs. In a later analysis, false discovery rates were estimated by permuting HLA or CMV assignments 20 times. In a later analysis, co-occurring TCRs were grouped using DBSCAN, with TCRdist sequence similarity added in when clustering inside HLA-allele-positive subsets. Co-occurrence clustering excluded repertoires with fewer than 30,000 or more than 120,000 public chains, plus five with anomalous nucleotide sharing. Not all clones reach the TCRdb copy of this immuneACCESS table, which keeps in-frame sequences only. Checked studies attribute under half of the gap to unresolved V genes and leave the rest unexplained. V, J and clone size were drawn from that table, and D and trimming were deduced from the DNA. Here the sample has about 180,000 clones; 80% occur a single time. The ten largest clones capture more than 1.1% of the sample.

In the germline V gene (reference sequence), CDR1 corresponds to WNHNN and CDR2 to SYGVQD. V gives up 7 bases and J gives up 1 base, and the segment between their germline ends measures 12 bases. The CDR3 spans 14 residues, from the cysteine through the phenylalanine. Just the 42-base CDR3 DNA is kept, in frame starting at base 1. The cohort comprised around 700 healthy bone marrow donors. Cohort members were all nominally healthy when sampled, although unrecorded immune exposures were likely present. The donor was CMV seropositive and was included in the group of 290 or so seropositive cohort members. A peripheral blood sample was provided by each donor, and peripheral blood mononuclear cells were used for TCR beta sequencing. The Qiagen DNeasy Blood Extraction Kit was used to extract genomic DNA from the blood cell samples. As regards this clone: Its cognate antigen has yet to be identified. Within one base of it there is no much larger clone, and no base qualities were kept.

Specimen: PBMCs. The TCR comes from a girl between 5 and 17 years old in good health and CMV-seropositive. The chain couples TRBV10-1 to TRBJ2-3, and perhaps TRBD1 as D gene, on 5 matching bases. The DNA sequence is as follows: TGCGCCAGCAATCGACAGACAGGCACAGATACGCAGTATTTT. The translation is CASNRQTGTDTQYF.